This T cell receptor beta chain derives from a study of T-cell reconstitution after alpha-beta-depleted transplantation in children. Study conclusions and caveats: At one year after transplant, newly produced T cells mostly accounted for T-cell counts and diversity.

Trimming removed 4 bases at V and 5 bases at J, with 11 bases between. There are 13 residues in the CDR3. Germline loops: CDR1 ENHRY, CDR2 SYGVKD. Unique molecular identifiers featured in how the TCRbeta library was prepared. TCRdb recomputed calls from the PCR reads with MiXCR, one row per CDR3 protein. The profile shows fewer than 550,000 distinct CDR3 sequences, roughly an eighth of them singletons. This clonotype was observed many times. What it recognizes is unknown. The receptor was isolated from a female patient aged 2-10 years who had a stem cell transplant for aplastic anemia, so the T cells may come from the graft donor. Sequenced here: PBMCs, mostly from graft donor cells, sampled 180 days after TCRalphabeta/CD19-depleted stem cell transplant. The V gene is TRBV10-3, the J gene TRBJ2-5; D is ambiguous. The CDR3 spells CAISGMGHETQYF. CDR3 in DNA: TGTGCCATCAGTGGAATGGGTCACGAGACCCAGTACTTC.